One and the same sample provided the 10 T cell receptor beta chains below, sequenced in a study of blood T cell repertoires in COVID-19 (dated by TCRdb to 2018 to 2020). The receptor library was made with the immunoSEQ multiplex PCR assay. TCRdb took over this immuneACCESS table, retaining in-frame rearrangements with V and J assigned. Such tables are incomplete; in checked studies, under half of the missing clones stem from an unresolved V gene, and the remainder is unexplained. Across this sample there are fewer than 250,000 clones, with over 80% seen only once. Jointly, the top ten make up around 6.8% of the sample. The sample consisted of peripheral blood. The origin of the receptors is a woman aged 55-70 years with active or convalescent COVID-19.

The chain couples TRBV24-1 to TRBJ2-3; tentatively, D is TRBD1 (5 bases). CDR3 length: 16 amino acids. Germline V CDR1 and CDR2: KGHDR, SFDVKD. The V end was cut by 3 bases, the J end by 5 bases, with 17 bases between. CDR3 sequence (DNA): TGTGCCACCAGTGATATTCAGGGTACGGGTCAAGATACGCAGTATTTT. Translated: CATSDIQGTGQDTQYF.

The J gene is TRBJ1-2, the V gene TRBV19, with TRBD1 matching over 8 bases. There are 12 residues in the CDR3. The ends lost 3 bases at V and 10 bases at J; junction bases unmatched: 4. Germline V gene sequence: CDR1 LNHDA, CDR2 SQIVND (reference sequence). The CDR3: CASSIDRGNYTF. DNA of the CDR3: TGTGCCAGTAGTATTGACAGGGGAAACTACACCTTC.

The chain couples TRBV3-1 (or the pseudogene TRBV3-2) to TRBJ2-3; weak D call: TRBD1 (5 bases). Germline CDR1 LGHDT, CDR2 YNNKEL (reference sequence). V was pared by 2 bases and J by 0 bases, with 9 bases between. The CDR3 length is 15 residues. The DNA for the CDR3 is TGTGCCAGCAGCCAAAGGACACCTAGCACAGATACGCAGTATTTT. This encodes CASSQRTPSTDTQYF.

There are many counts of this clone. The chain has TRBV7-3 and TRBJ1-6, with D possibly matching TRBD1 (5 bases). Trimming cost V 3 bases and J 7 bases, with 13 bases left between them. CDR3 length equals 15 residues. Germline CDR1 is SGHTA and CDR2 is FQGTGA. The CDR3 reads CASSLAGPPNSPLHF. The CDR3 bases are TGTGCCAGCAGCTTGGCGGGGCCCCCAAATTCACCCCTCCACTTT. The full variable domain, rest sourced from reference TRBV7-3 and TRBJ1-6, is GAGVSQTPSNKVTEKGKYVELRCDPISGHTALYWYRQSLGQGPEFLIYFQGTGAADDSGLPNDRFFAVRPEGSVSTLKIQRTERGDSAVYLCASSLAGPPNSPLHFGNGTRLTVT.

The V and J genes are TRBV6-4 and TRBJ2-2; D gene ambiguous. The CDR3 is 12 amino acids. Trimming took off 10 bases at V and 2 bases at J, with 8 bases between the two ends. Germline CDR1 MRHNA, CDR2 SNTAGT. The CDR3 here is CATQRNTGELFF. DNA for the CDR3: TGTGCCACACAGAGAAACACCGGGGAGCTGTTTTTT.

This chain uses TRBV11-2 with TRBJ1-3, with TRBD1 matching over 8 bases. The length of the CDR3 is 19 residues. CDR1 and CDR2 (germline): SGHAT, FQNNGV. V shed 4 bases, J shed 0 bases, and the junction held 14 bases outside the gene matches. CDR3 in amino acids: CASSSQQGDHLSSGNTIYF. CDR3 nucleotides: TGTGCCAGCAGCTCACAACAGGGGGACCATCTCAGCTCTGGAAACACCATATATTTT.

The rearrangement uses TRBV6-5 and TRBJ2-2, with 10 bases that match TRBD2. Trimming removed 6 bases from V and 5 bases from J; junction bases left unmatched: 3. This CDR3 contains 14 residues. Germline V gene lookup returns CDR1 MNHEY and CDR2 SVGAGI. CDR3 DNA: TGTGCCAGCAGCCCGGGACTAGCGACCGGGGAGCTGTTTTTT. Protein product: CASSPGLATGELFF.

The CDR3 is CAISEGTSGSYNEQFF. The DNA of the CDR3 is TGTGCCATCAGTGAAGGCACTAGCGGTTCCTACAATGAGCAGTTCTTC. J is TRBJ2-1 and V is TRBV10-3, with 8 positions matching TRBD2. The V gene end was trimmed by 3 bases and the J gene end by 1 base; junction bases not matched to a gene: 5. The CDR3 has 16 amino acids. Per germline, CDR1 ENHRY and CDR2 SYGVKD.

The V call is TRBV19, the J call TRBJ2-1; TRBD2 agrees at 11 bases. The CDR3 has 19 residues. After removal of 5 bases from V and 0 bases from J, the junction contained 12 bases not matched to a gene. Germline V gene lookup returns CDR1 LNHDA and CDR2 SQIVND (reference sequence). The DNA for the CDR3 is TGTGCCAGTAGTCGGACGGGGACTAGCGGACTGAGCTCCTACAATGAGCAGTTCTTC. Translation gives CASSRTGTSGLSSYNEQFF.

On this clone itself: The sample carries other DNA sequences with the same CDR3. This sequence joins TRBV3-1 (or the pseudogene TRBV3-2) and TRBJ1-4; D remains ambiguous. The CDR3 has 14 amino acids. The V end was cut by 1 base, the J end by 0 bases, with 3 bases between. Germline V gene data show CDR1 as LGHDT and CDR2 as YNNKEL (reference sequence). This chain's CDR3 is CASSQGATNEKLFF. CDR3 DNA: TGTGCCAGCAGCCAAGGCGCAACTAATGAAAAACTGTTTTTT.